The next 3 T cell receptor beta chains were all read from a single sample in a study of blood T cell repertoires in COVID-19. Profiling relied on immunoSEQ multiplex PCR, and the TCRdb table lists in-frame clones only, not all of them. Counted here are a few hundred thousand clones, approximately 87% occurring once; the ten biggest clones make up approximately 6.2%. Sequences were obtained from peripheral blood. All receptors derive from a man aged 55 to 70 who had recovered from COVID-19.

The rearrangement uses TRBV19 and TRBJ2-2; 7 nucleotides align to TRBD1. Germline trimming cut 6 bases from V and 5 bases from J; bases unmatched to any gene: 6. Germline CDR1 is LNHDA and CDR2 is SQIVND (reference sequence). The CDR3 consists of 14 residues. For the CDR3, the DNA is TGTGCCAGTAGGGGACAGCCCTCAACCGGGGAGCTGTTTTTT. Amino acids: CASRGQPSTGELFF. The variable domain in full, completed from reference TRBV19 and TRBJ2-2, reads DGGITQSPKYLFRKEGQNVTLSCEQNLNHDAMYWYRQDPGQGLRLIYYSQIVNDFQKGDIAEGYSVSREKKESFPLTVTSAQKNPTAFYLCASRGQPSTGELFFGEGSRLTVL.

The chain carries TRBV23-1 and TRBJ2-5; D might be TRBD1 (5 bases). TRBV23-1 is classed as an ORF, of uncertain function. The CDR3 covers 19 residues. The V gene lost 2 bases and the J gene lost 2 bases, with 24 bases spanning the gap. CDR3 DNA sequence: TGCGCCAGCAGTCAAAGGTCCAGCAGGGCGACAATACTTCAAGAGACCCAGTACTTC. It specifies CASSQRSSRATILQETQYF.

The chain joins TRBV2 to TRBJ1-2, with TRBD1 matching 7 bases. CDR3 size: 16 residues. V lost 3 bases to trimming and J lost 0 bases; unmatched junction nucleotides: 7. CDR1 and CDR2 from the germline V gene are SNHLY and FYNNEI. CDR3 nucleotide sequence: TGTGCCAGCAGTGACGCCGGACAGGCGTCTAACTATGGCTACACCTTC. It yields the protein CASSDAGQASNYGYTF.